A selection of T cell receptor beta chains follows, all from one sample in a study of blood T cell repertoires in COVID-19. Assay: immunoSEQ multiplex PCR; the TCRdb copy retains only in-frame clones and omits some. The table includes fewer than 65,000 clones, approximately 91% detected once. The sample was peripheral blood. The receptor set was obtained from a man over 45 with acute or convalescent COVID-19. CDR3s include the opening cysteine and the closing phenylalanine or tryptophan. Fields, in order: V gene, D gene, clone size, J gene, CDR3 protein, CDR3 DNA. The D gene is left open where the match is weak. For some rows the clone size is stated as once, few or many, or as a class when expanded; others skip it.

>TRBV7-2|TRBD1|NA|TRBJ1-5
CASSSGQGAGQPQHF
TGTGCCAGCAGCTCAGGACAGGGGGCAGGTCAGCCCCAGCATTTT
>TRBV5-5|NA|NA|TRBJ1-2
CASSLSAPGPSLRYYGYTF
TGTGCCAGCAGCTTGAGTGCCCCGGGTCCTAGCCTTAGGTACTATGGCTACACCTTC
>TRBV5-4|TRBD2|once|TRBJ2-1
CASSFPSGKISGNEQFF
TGTGCCAGCAGCTTTCCTAGCGGGAAGATCTCGGGCAATGAGCAGTTCTTC
>TRBV28|TRBD1|NA|TRBJ2-5
CASSSQGQGNQETQYF
TGTGCCAGCAGTTCACAGGGACAGGGTAATCAAGAGACCCAGTACTTC
>TRBV7-8|NA|NA|TRBJ1-2
CASSNRDTGYTF
TGTGCCAGCAGCAACCGGGATACCGGCTACACCTTC
>TRBV20-1|NA|NA|TRBJ2-3
CSASSDTQYF
TGCAGTGCTAGCTCGGATACGCAGTATTTT
>TRBV11-2|NA|few|TRBJ2-5
CATKLRSKGYQETQYF
TGTGCCACCAAGCTTAGAAGTAAGGGGTACCAAGAGACCCAGTACTTC
>TRBV19|TRBD1|NA|TRBJ2-7
CASSIQWTGDEQYF
TGTGCCAGTAGTATACAATGGACAGGGGACGAGCAGTACTTC
>TRBV6-5|NA|once|TRBJ2-5
CASSTSRETQYF
TGTGCCAGCAGTACTAGCCGAGAGACCCAGTACTTC
>TRBV19|TRBD1|NA|TRBJ1-2
CASKLDRGLSGYTF
TGTGCCAGTAAATTGGACAGGGGGCTGAGTGGCTACACCTTC
>TRBV2|TRBD2|NA|TRBJ2-7
CASSETSGSGEQYF
TGTGCCAGCAGTGAGACTAGCGGGAGCGGTGAGCAGTACTTC
>TRBV7-9|NA|NA|TRBJ1-1
CASSPTDTRMNTEAFF
TGTGCCAGCAGCCCGACAGATACGAGAATGAACACTGAAGCTTTCTTT
>TRBV6-7|NA|NA|TRBJ1-2
CASSYSNGYGYTF
TGTGCCAGCAGTTACTCCAACGGGTATGGCTACACCTTC
>TRBV3-1/TRBV3-2|TRBD2|NA|TRBJ2-5
CASSYRTSGNQETQYF
TGTGCCAGCAGCTATAGGACTAGCGGGAATCAAGAGACCCAGTACTTC
>TRBV6-5|NA|NA|TRBJ2-3
CASSFSGDTQYF
TGTGCCAGCAGCTTCTCGGGAGATACGCAGTATTTT
>TRBV7-9|TRBD2|once|TRBJ2-1
CASSPGLAGGLGNEQFF
TGTGCCAGCAGCCCTGGACTAGCGGGAGGGCTGGGCAATGAGCAGTTCTTC
>TRBV27|NA|NA|TRBJ1-6
CASSRTGGDSPLHF
TGTGCCAGCAGTCGGACGGGAGGCGATTCACCCCTCCACTTT
>TRBV6-2/TRBV6-3|TRBD1|NA|TRBJ1-5
CASSRDRANLYSNQPQHF
TGTGCCAGCAGTCGGGACAGGGCCAACTTATATAGCAATCAGCCCCAGCATTTT
>TRBV3-1/TRBV3-2|NA|NA|TRBJ1-5
CASSQGPSGLNQPQHF
TGTGCCAGCAGCCAAGGTCCCTCAGGGCTCAATCAGCCCCAGCATTTT
>TRBV18|NA|NA|TRBJ2-4
CASSPAAVTKNIQYF
TGTGCCAGCTCACCGGCCGCCGTAACCAAAAACATTCAGTACTTC
>TRBV3-1/TRBV3-2|NA|NA|TRBJ2-1
CASRGGSSERVF
TGTGCCAGCAGGGGAGGTAGTAGCGAGAGGGTCTTC
>TRBV2|NA|few|TRBJ2-7
CASRERGPSEQYF
TGTGCCAGCCGGGAGAGGGGCCCCTCCGAGCAGTACTTC
>TRBV5-1|NA|NA|TRBJ2-3
CASSPGRGRDTQYF
TGCGCCAGCAGCCCGGGGCGGGGCCGGGATACGCAGTATTTT
>TRBV19|NA|NA|TRBJ2-1
CASSIEHNYNEQFF
TGTGCCAGTAGTATTGAACACAACTACAATGAGCAGTTCTTC
>TRBV5-1|NA|once|TRBJ2-3
CASSATTPTDTQYF
TGCGCCAGCAGCGCGACAACCCCCACAGATACGCAGTATTTT
>TRBV6-6|NA|NA|TRBJ1-2
CASSYSTASNYGYTF
TGTGCCAGCAGTTACTCGACAGCTAGTAACTATGGCTACACCTTC
>TRBV11-3|TRBD1|NA|TRBJ2-7
CASSQRVGQGGYEQYF
TGTGCCAGCAGCCAACGGGTAGGACAGGGAGGTTACGAGCAGTACTTC
>TRBV2|TRBD2|NA|TRBJ2-2
CASKREVNTGELFF
TGTGCCAGCAAGCGGGAGGTGAACACCGGGGAGCTGTTTTTT
>TRBV13|NA|few|TRBJ1-1
CASSFTGLGNTEAFF
TGTGCCAGCAGCTTTACAGGGCTCGGGAACACTGAAGCTTTCTTT
>TRBV9|NA|few|TRBJ1-2
CASSARRDNFGYTF
TGTGCCAGCAGCGCCCGCCGGGACAATTTCGGCTACACCTTC
>TRBV27|TRBD2|NA|TRBJ2-1
CASSIRAGNEQFF
TGTGCCAGCAGTATACGAGCGGGAAATGAGCAGTTCTTC
>TRBV6-5|TRBD1|NA|TRBJ1-2
CASSYPPGTGRGGYTF
TGTGCCAGCAGTTACCCGCCGGGGACAGGGAGGGGAGGCTACACCTTC
>TRBV7-9|NA|NA|TRBJ2-4
CASTLGQGMDIQYF
TGTGCCAGCACCCTCGGGCAGGGTATGGACATTCAGTACTTC
>TRBV9|NA|NA|TRBJ1-2
CASSAGGGQNYGYTF
TGTGCCAGCAGCGCGGGTGGAGGGCAGAACTATGGCTACACCTTC
>TRBV3-1/TRBV3-2|NA|NA|TRBJ2-1
CASSQQISYNEQFF
TGTGCCAGCAGCCAGCAGATCTCCTACAATGAGCAGTTCTTC
>TRBV19|NA|NA|TRBJ1-5
CASLTYQPQHF
TGTGCCAGTCTTACTTATCAGCCCCAGCATTTT
>TRBV6-6|NA|NA|TRBJ2-2
CASSPRNTGELFF
TGTGCCAGCAGTCCCCGGAACACCGGGGAGCTGTTTTTT
>TRBV25-1|NA|NA|TRBJ1-2
CASSDPTGAYGYTF
TGTGCCAGCAGTGACCCCACAGGTGCCTATGGCTACACCTTC
>TRBV3-1/TRBV3-2|TRBD2|few|TRBJ2-2
CATSGREGTGELFF
TGTGCCACCTCGGGGAGGGAGGGAACCGGGGAGCTGTTTTTT
>TRBV23-1|TRBD1|few|TRBJ1-3
CASGGGRSPSGNTIYF
TGCGCCAGCGGAGGGGGCAGGTCCCCCTCTGGAAACACCATATATTTT
>TRBV7-9|TRBD1|NA|TRBJ1-6
CASSLIGQGNSPLHF
TGTGCCAGCAGCCTGATCGGACAGGGGAACTCACCCCTCCACTTT
>TRBV19|TRBD1|NA|TRBJ1-1
CATRDRQNTEAFF
TGTGCCACCCGGGACAGGCAGAACACTGAAGCTTTCTTT
>TRBV19|NA|NA|TRBJ1-5
CASSPTGYSNQPQHF
TGTGCCAGTAGTCCGACAGGCTATAGCAATCAGCCCCAGCATTTT
>TRBV14|TRBD1|NA|TRBJ1-2
CASSLRTGPLNYGYTF
TGTGCCAGCAGCCTAAGGACAGGCCCCTTAAACTATGGCTACACCTTC
>TRBV11-2|NA|NA|TRBJ2-1
CASSISDSSYNEQFF
TGTGCCAGCAGCATTAGCGATAGCTCCTACAATGAGCAGTTCTTC
>TRBV6-6|TRBD2|NA|TRBJ2-1
CASSFILAGGNEQFF
TGTGCCAGCAGTTTCATTCTAGCGGGAGGCAATGAGCAGTTCTTC
>TRBV14|NA|NA|TRBJ2-5
CASSQDWPQETQYF
TGTGCCAGCAGCCAAGATTGGCCCCAAGAGACCCAGTACTTC
>TRBV10-3|NA|NA|TRBJ2-3
CAISGGDVDTQYF
TGTGCCATCAGTGGGGGAGACGTAGATACGCAGTATTTT
>TRBV15|TRBD2|NA|TRBJ2-5
CATSRRSGSRETQYF
TGTGCCACCAGCAGGCGAAGCGGGAGTCGGGAGACCCAGTACTTC